This T cell receptor (beta chain) was sequenced in a study of identical twins. After template switching added a universal primer site, the resulting cDNA carried unique molecular identifiers. TCRdb re-analysed the 5' RACE reads in MiXCR, keeping a single row per CDR3 protein. The data hold 430,000 or so distinct CDR3 sequences, with 24% observed a single time. Every donor was a healthy Caucasian. The germline V gene encodes CDR1 LNHNV and CDR2 YYDKDF (reference sequence). Trimming took 3 bases from V and 1 from J, leaving 16 bases between them. This CDR3 region has 17 residues. The sample was also reused in another study, on T cells expressing NK-cell markers. This second study says: Eight donors were sequenced, seven testing HCMV-seropositive and one testing seronegative. Leadership of the CD3+CD56-NKG2C+ fraction also belonged to these clonotypes in a handful of donors.

Specimen: CD4+ T cells sorted from blood. The sequence was collected from a woman aged 18-35 years in good health. The V call is TRBV15, the J call TRBJ1-5; possible D gene TRBD1, 6 bases. CDR3 DNA sequence: TGTGCCACCAGCAGGGAGACAGGCCTACTCAGCAATCAGCCCCAGCATTTT. It translates to CATSRETGLLSNQPQHF.